The source of this T cell receptor (beta chain) is a study of regulatory T cells in long-lasting Graves disease. TCRdb fed the reads into MiXCR, producing one record per CDR3 protein. The data contain about 1,000 distinct CDR3 sequences, roughly 87% of them seen just once; the ten biggest clones take up around 7%. The CDR3 consists of 12 residues. The ends lost 11 bases at V and 5 bases at J; junction bases unmatched: 8. Germline assignment: CDR1 MNHNS and CDR2 SASEGT. From PBMCs, RNA was extracted and then used to make the TCR library. This TCR was sampled from a woman between 25 and 40 years old with Graves disease. This material consisted of peripheral blood mononuclear cells (PBMCs), taken with antithyroid drug treatment, in newly diagnosed or persistent Graves disease (not recorded which). This sequence joins TRBV6-1 and TRBJ2-7; 8 nucleotides match TRBD1. The CDR3 is CAGRTGPDEQYF. In DNA, the CDR3 is TGTGCCGGGAGGACAGGGCCCGACGAGCAGTACTTC.